Following are 29 T cell receptor beta chains from one sample sequenced in a study of early stage breast cancer tumors. This table comes from immunoSEQ multiplex PCR, and its TCRdb copy is limited to in-frame clones, with some not included. The repertoire includes some 75,000 clones, more than 60% of them detected once, and 3.5% sits in the top ten. Source material: blood. The receptors stem from a person in their 60s with breast cancer.

V gene TRBV5-4 combines with J gene TRBJ2-1; TRBD2 matches at 10 bases. V shed 1 base and J 5 bases; nucleotides not matched to a gene: 6. This CDR3 comprises 16 residues. Germline CDR1 is SGHNT and CDR2 is YYREEE (reference sequence). Here the CDR3 DNA reads TGTGCCAGCAGCTTGAGGGGGACTAGCGTAAACAATGAGCAGTTCTTC. Its protein is CASSLRGTSVNNEQFF.

The chain carries TRBV2 and TRBJ1-6; D remains unclear. Trimming pared 10 bases from V and 8 bases from J, leaving 15 bases between. CDR1 SNHLY and CDR2 FYNNEI come from the germline V gene. The CDR3 consists of 13 residues. The CDR3 loop is CATNGIRDSPLHF. CDR3 in DNA: TGTGCCACCAACGGTATTAGGGATTCACCCCTCCACTTT.

J is TRBJ2-3 and V is TRBV29-1, with a tentative D call TRBD2 (6 bases). The ends were cut back, 4 bases at V and 2 bases at J, with 19 bases in the middle. Germline assignment: CDR1 SQVTM and CDR2 ANQGSEA. CDR3 length equals 16 residues. This chain's CDR3 is CSVALGWGGDTDTQYF. The CDR3 bases are TGCAGCGTTGCACTGGGGTGGGGCGGGGACACAGATACGCAGTATTTT.

The chain links TRBV2 to TRBJ2-5, with 10 bases identical to TRBD1. Trimming took 10 bases from V and 5 from J; bases not matched to a gene: 13. This CDR3 has 15 amino acids. CDR1 SNHLY and CDR2 FYNNEI come from the germline V gene. The CDR3 DNA follows: TGTGCCATCTTGTCAATGACAGGGGGCCGGGAGACCCAGTACTTC. Residues: CAILSMTGGRETQYF. The full variable domain, its missing parts supplied by reference TRBV2 and TRBJ2-5, is EPEVTQTPSHQVTQMGQEVILRCVPISNHLYFYWYRQILGQKVEFLVSFYNNEISEKSEIFDDQFSVERPDGSNFTLKIRSTKLEDSAMYFCAILSMTGGRETQYFGPGTRLLVL.

The chain uses TRBV11-3 and TRBJ2-7, with TRBD1 identical over 10 bases. The CDR3 covers 14 residues. The V gene's germline CDR1 is SGHNT and CDR2 YENEEA. Trimming removed 1 base from V and 4 bases from J; junction bases left unmatched: 1. This CDR3 reads CASSLGTGGYEQYF. As DNA, the CDR3 is TGTGCCAGCAGCTTAGGGACAGGGGGATACGAGCAGTACTTC.

This clone was seen only a few times. The chain carries TRBV5-1 and TRBJ1-6; tentatively, D is TRBD1 (5 bases). CDR3 length: 15 amino acids. The germline CDR1 and CDR2 sequences are SGHRS and YFSETQ. Trimming took off 0 bases at V and 9 bases at J, with 13 bases between the two ends. In DNA form, the CDR3 reads TGCGCCAGCAGCTTGGCGGGACCCATTCTTTCACCCCTCCACTTT. Protein sequence: CASSLAGPILSPLHF.

V gene TRBV9 combines with J gene TRBJ2-7; 8 nucleotides align to TRBD1. Germline CDR1 reads SGDLS; CDR2 reads YYNGEE. This CDR3 is 13 amino acids long. V dropped 4 bases and J dropped 6; count of bases not matched to a gene: 6. The CDR3 loop is CASSQTGVGEQYF. The CDR3 DNA reads as TGTGCCAGCAGCCAGACAGGGGTCGGCGAGCAGTACTTC.

The chain joins TRBV5-1 to TRBJ2-5; TRBD2 matches 9 bases. This CDR3 region has 16 residues. Germline CDR1 SGHRS, CDR2 YFSETQ. After removal of 4 bases from V and 1 base from J, the junction contained 8 bases not matched to a gene. This chain's CDR3 is CASSPRVAGVQETQYF. The CDR3 nucleotides are TGCGCCAGCAGCCCCCGGGTAGCGGGGGTCCAAGAGACCCAGTACTTC.

The chain is built from TRBV9 and TRBJ2-1; the match to TRBD2 covers 12 bases. V shed 3 bases and J 3 bases; nucleotides not matched to a gene: 4. CDR1 and CDR2 from the germline V gene are SGDLS and YYNGEE. This CDR3 spans 16 amino acids. In DNA, the CDR3 is TGTGCCAGCAGCGGGCGGACTAGCGGGAACTACAATGAGCAGTTCTTC. Protein: CASSGRTSGNYNEQFF.

The genes are TRBV6-1 and TRBJ1-1, with unresolved D. This CDR3 has 13 residues. The germline V gene encodes CDR1 MNHNS and CDR2 SASEGT. The V gene lost 9 bases and the J gene lost 4 bases, with 15 bases spanning the gap. The CDR3 DNA is TGTGCCAGTTGGCGGAAGGGTGGCACTGAAGCTTTCTTT. Protein product: CASWRKGGTEAFF.

This chain links TRBV6-1 with TRBJ2-7, with D perhaps TRBD1 or TRBD2 (5 bases each). The length of the CDR3 is 14 residues. Trimming removed 3 bases from V and 1 base from J, with 10 bases in between. Looked up from germline, CDR1 is MNHNS and CDR2 is SASEGT. CDR3 nucleotides: TGTGCCAGCAGTGATCGGGACGGATCCTACGAGCAGTACTTC. Its translation: CASSDRDGSYEQYF.

The chain joins TRBV29-1 to TRBJ2-4, with 8 positions matching TRBD2. CDR3 length: 15 residues. In germline, CDR1 is SQVTM, CDR2 ANQGSEA. V shed 4 bases, J shed 5 bases, and the junction held 10 bases outside the gene matches. CDR3 bases: TGCAGCGTTGTTGGTGAGCGGGAGAATCAAAACATTCAGTACTTC. Its translation is CSVVGERENQNIQYF.

V gene TRBV7-9 combines with J gene TRBJ1-1; D gene ambiguous. This CDR3 is built from 12 residues. Trimming shortened V by 1 base and J by 7 bases, and 7 bases separated the two germline ends. CDR1 is SEHNR and CDR2 is FQNEAQ in the germline V gene (reference sequence). CDR3 nucleotide sequence: TGTGCCAGCAGCTTAGTTGCAGGTGAAGCTTTCTTT. Protein product: CASSLVAGEAFF.

The rearrangement joins TRBV2 to TRBJ2-1; D is unresolved. The V gene's germline CDR1 is SNHLY and CDR2 FYNNEI. This CDR3 region has 13 residues. Trimming stripped 8 bases from V and 5 bases from J, with 13 bases between. DNA of the CDR3: TGTGCCAGCCTTCTGGAACTAAACAATGAGCAGTTCTTC. Amino acids: CASLLELNNEQFF.

The V call is TRBV11-2, the J call TRBJ2-2, with TRBD1 as a possible D gene (6 bases). CDR1 and CDR2 (germline): SGHAT, FQNNGV. The CDR3 is 14 residues long. The V end lost 5 bases, the J end lost 3 bases, and 10 bases lay between the germline ends. The CDR3 protein is CASSVNRDTGELFF. The CDR3 DNA follows: TGTGCCAGCAGCGTCAACAGGGACACCGGGGAGCTGTTTTTT.

This chain links TRBV7-9 with TRBJ2-5; TRBD2 is a possible D gene (6 bases). The V gene lost 3 bases and the J gene lost 4 bases, with 12 bases spanning the gap. The germline V gene has CDR1 SEHNR and CDR2 FQNEAQ (reference sequence). The CDR3 consists of 14 residues. This CDR3 is CASSLWTNVETQYF. The CDR3 nucleotides read TGTGCCAGCAGCTTGTGGACTAATGTAGAGACCCAGTACTTC.

The chain uses TRBV7-2 and TRBJ1-5, with D possibly being TRBD1 (6 bases). Germline V gives CDR1 SGHTA, CDR2 FQGNSA. The CDR3 has 15 residues. The germline V and J ends were trimmed by 4 bases and 7 bases, with 17 bases remaining between them. The CDR3 sequence: CASSSYPGARQPQHF. CDR3 sequence (DNA): TGTGCCAGCAGCTCATATCCGGGGGCGCGGCAGCCCCAGCATTTT.

The chain recombines TRBV30 with TRBJ1-1; D might be TRBD1 (5 bases). The CDR3 spans 16 residues. Germline V gives CDR1 GTSNPN, CDR2 SVGIG (reference sequence). V was trimmed by 0 bases and J by 3 bases, leaving 17 bases between them. The CDR3, as DNA: TGTGCCTGGAGTGTCTGGGAGAGTTGGGGGGACACTGAAGCTTTCTTT. It is translated as CAWSVWESWGDTEAFF.

The rearrangement joins TRBV6-6 to TRBJ2-7, with D maybe TRBD1 (6 bases). Germline CDR1 is MNHNY and CDR2 is SVGAGI (reference sequence). The V gene lost 2 bases and the J gene lost 3 bases, with 17 bases spanning the gap. CDR3 size: 16 residues. CDR3 DNA: TGTGCCAGCAGTTACCCCCCCGCAGGGGTCTTCTACGAGCAGTACTTC. This codes for CASSYPPAGVFYEQYF.

This chain uses TRBV28 with TRBJ1-4; the D is unclear. This CDR3 has 12 residues. V was cut by 10 bases and J by 7 bases, with 13 bases left in between. Looked up from germline, CDR1 is MDHEN and CDR2 is SYDVKM. In DNA, the CDR3 is TGTGCCACCAAAGTGGGAAGTGAAAAACTGTTTTTT. Translating gives CATKVGSEKLFF.

This rearrangement joins TRBV5-5 to TRBJ2-1; D is ambiguous. V dropped 2 bases and J dropped 0 bases, with 12 bases sitting between them. This CDR3 is built from 16 residues. Germline values: CDR1 SGHKS, CDR2 YYEKEE (reference sequence). CDR3 bases: TGTGCCAGCAGCTTTACAGCAACCCTCTCCTACAATGAGCAGTTCTTC. It codes for CASSFTATLSYNEQFF.

V and J are TRBV28 and TRBJ2-2; 12 bases map to TRBD2. In germline, CDR1 is MDHEN, CDR2 SYDVKM. Unmatched junction bases numbered 6, after V lost 6 bases and J lost 7 bases. CDR3 length equals 15 residues. The DNA of the CDR3 is TGTGCCAGCAGCCTAGCGGGGGGGCCGGGCGGGGAGCTGTTTTTT. It yields the protein CASSLAGGPGGELFF. The variable domain in full, with the rest retrieved from reference TRBV28 and TRBJ2-2, is DVKVTQSSRYLVKRTGEKVFLECVQDMDHENMFWYRQDPGLGLRLIYFSYDVKMKEKGDIPEGYSVSREKKERFSLILESASTNQTSMYLCASSLAGGPGGELFFGEGSRLTVL.

The V and J genes are TRBV10-3 and TRBJ2-3, with D hard to call. Germline assignment: CDR1 ENHRY and CDR2 SYGVKD. This CDR3 spans 11 amino acids. The CDR3 loop reads CASGDRETQYF. As DNA, the CDR3 is TGTGCGAGTGGGGATAGAGAGACGCAGTATTTT.

V usage is TRBV7-2 and J usage is TRBJ1-1, with D possibly matching TRBD1 (5 bases). This CDR3 contains 15 residues. The V end lost 4 bases, the J end lost 0 bases, and 12 bases lay between the germline ends. CDR1 SGHTA and CDR2 FQGNSA come from the germline V gene. The CDR3 DNA reads as TGTGCCAGCAGCTACGGGGGGGTCGTGAACACTGAAGCTTTCTTT. Translation: CASSYGGVVNTEAFF.

V is TRBV7-2 and J is TRBJ1-5, with D unresolved. Trimming stripped 5 bases from V and 3 bases from J, with 5 bases between. There are 12 residues in the CDR3. Germline V lookup: CDR1 SGHTA, CDR2 FQGNSA. The CDR3 DNA follows: TGTGCCAGCAGCCCCCCCAATCAGCCCCAGCATTTT. It codes for CASSPPNQPQHF.

V and J are TRBV6-1 and TRBJ2-1; weak D call: TRBD1 (5 bases). This CDR3 has 14 amino acids. V was pared by 1 base and J by 2 bases, with 6 bases between. Germline CDR1 and CDR2: MNHNS and SASEGT. The DNA for the CDR3 is TGTGCCAGCAGTGAAGGGGGCACCTACAATGAGCAGTTCTTC. This translates into CASSEGGTYNEQFF.

The J gene is TRBJ2-5, the V gene TRBV5-4; 8 bases match TRBD2. Germline V gives CDR1 SGHNT, CDR2 YYREEE (reference sequence). This CDR3 comprises 15 residues. The trim removed 1 base at V and 4 bases at J, leaving 6 bases unmatched. The CDR3 loop is CASSLRTGGIETQYF. For the CDR3, the DNA is TGTGCCAGCAGCTTGAGGACGGGGGGGATAGAGACCCAGTACTTC.

This clone was detected only once. The V call is TRBV6-1, the J call TRBJ2-3; D may be TRBD1 (6 bases). Germline V gene lookup returns CDR1 MNHNS and CDR2 SASEGT. Between the trimmed V and J ends, which lost 6 bases and 0 bases, there was a span of 13 bases. CDR3 length equals 15 residues. CDR3 loop: CASRQQGASTDTQYF. CDR3 nucleotide sequence: TGTGCCAGCAGACAACAGGGTGCTAGCACAGATACGCAGTATTTT.

The rearrangement uses TRBV20-1 and TRBJ2-3; D is uncertain. Germline loops: CDR1 DFQATT, CDR2 SNEGSKA (reference sequence). The CDR3 covers 11 residues. V lost 6 bases and J lost 6, with 10 bases in between. Here the CDR3 reads CSAEEKDTQYF. The CDR3 DNA follows: TGCAGTGCCGAGGAAAAGGATACGCAGTATTTT.